This passage covers 21 T cell receptor beta chains from one sample sequenced in a study of T cell repertoires in ileal Crohn's disease. Data came from immunoSEQ multiplex PCR; TCRdb stores just in-frame clones and leaves some out. The sample shows thousands of clones, about two thirds of them seen only once. The specimen sequenced was ileal tissue. These receptors all come from an adult with Crohn's disease.

This chain uses TRBV27 with TRBJ1-2; the D gene is possibly TRBD1 (5 bases). This CDR3 has 15 amino acids. V was cut by 1 base and J by 5 bases, with 14 bases left in between. Looked up from germline, CDR1 is MNHEY and CDR2 is SMNVEV (reference sequence). The CDR3 loop is CASSLFGRANYGYTF. CDR3 coding DNA: TGTGCCAGCAGTTTATTTGGCAGGGCCAATTATGGCTACACCTTC.

In DNA form, the CDR3 reads TGTGCCAGCACCCTGCTAGCGGGGATGGGCAATGAGCAGTTCTTC. Amino acid sequence: CASTLLAGMGNEQFF. V gene TRBV7-9 combines with J gene TRBJ2-1; 9 bases agree with TRBD2. Germline CDR1 is SEHNR and CDR2 is FQNEAQ (reference sequence). The CDR3 is made up of 15 amino acids. Germline trimming cut 7 bases from V and 6 bases from J; bases unmatched to any gene: 10.

This clone was picked up one time. V is TRBV11-2 and J is TRBJ2-1, with 9 nucleotides matching TRBD2. Germline V gene sequence: CDR1 SGHAT, CDR2 FQNNGV. This CDR3 is 11 amino acids long. V lost 5 bases, J lost 13 bases, and 3 bases stayed unmatched. Here the CDR3 DNA reads TGTGCCAGCAGCCATAGCGGGAGTCAGTTCTTC. It translates to CASSHSGSQFF.

This rearrangement joins TRBV9 to TRBJ1-5; D uncertain. The CDR3 runs 14 residues. With 4 bases removed from V and 3 bases from J, the gap between germline ends came to 11 bases. CDR1 is SGDLS and CDR2 is YYNGEE in the germline V gene. CDR3: CASSPSGLNQPQHF. The DNA for the CDR3 is TGTGCCAGCAGCCCTTCAGGTCTCAATCAGCCCCAGCATTTT.

This clone was seen just once. The chain is built from TRBV28 and TRBJ2-7; 9 bases line up with TRBD1. V lost 2 bases, J lost 4 bases, and 9 bases stayed unmatched. Germline V gene sequence: CDR1 MDHEN, CDR2 SYDVKM. The CDR3 covers 16 residues. Here the CDR3 reads CASSLRDGQGKYEQYF. The CDR3 nucleotides read TGTGCCAGCAGTTTACGAGACGGACAGGGGAAATACGAGCAGTACTTC.

The chain employs TRBV5-1 and TRBJ1-2, with D possibly TRBD1 on 6 matching bases. Germline V gives CDR1 SGHRS, CDR2 YFSETQ. This CDR3 contains 14 residues. Trimming stripped 0 bases from V and 3 bases from J, with 9 bases between. The CDR3 reads CASSLDRADYGYTF. CDR3 nucleotides: TGCGCCAGCAGCTTGGACAGGGCTGACTATGGCTACACCTTC.

The V call is TRBV7-2, the J call TRBJ1-1, with D maybe TRBD1 (6 bases). Trimming stripped 5 bases from V and 4 bases from J, with 17 bases between. The CDR3 extends over 15 amino acids. Looked up from germline, CDR1 is SGHTA and CDR2 is FQGNSA. The CDR3 spells CASSPPRGIGTEAFF. The CDR3 nucleotides read TGTGCCAGCAGCCCACCCAGGGGCATTGGCACTGAAGCTTTCTTT.

The chain is built from TRBV6-6 and TRBJ1-1, with D uncertain. Per the germline V gene, CDR1 is MNHNY and CDR2 is SVGAGI (reference sequence). The CDR3 has 15 amino acids. V dropped 5 bases and J dropped 2 bases, with 15 bases sitting between them. CDR3 DNA sequence: TGTGCCAGCAGTCCCCTTTCGGGTCGAAACACTGAAGCTTTCTTT. Translating gives CASSPLSGRNTEAFF.

This clone came up once. The rearrangement uses TRBV7-9 and TRBJ2-7, with 11 bases lining up with TRBD1. The germline V gene has CDR1 SEHNR and CDR2 FQNEAQ (reference sequence). The CDR3 extends over 13 amino acids. Trimming at V came to 5 bases and at J to 6 bases, leaving 3 bases not matched to a gene. The CDR3 coding sequence is TGTGCCAGCAGCACCGGGACAGGGGGCGAGCAGTACTTC. It encodes CASSTGTGGEQYF.

The chain links TRBV2 to TRBJ2-7; 11 positions agree with TRBD2. CDR3 length equals 16 residues. The ends lost 0 bases at V and 5 bases at J; junction bases unmatched: 6. The germline V gene has CDR1 SNHLY and CDR2 FYNNEI. In DNA form, the CDR3 reads TGTGCCAGCAGTGAAGCAGCTAGCGGGAGGAGCAACGAGCAGTACTTC. Translating it yields CASSEAASGRSNEQYF.

This chain joins TRBV4-2 and TRBJ1-1; D gene unclear. The germline V gene has CDR1 LGHNA and CDR2 YNFKEQ. CDR3 length equals 13 residues. Trimming pared 2 bases from V and 8 bases from J, leaving 12 bases between. CDR3 region: CASSQYEQAEAFF. The CDR3 DNA sequence: TGTGCCAGCAGCCAATACGAGCAGGCAGAAGCTTTCTTT.

This clone occurred a few times. The DNA of the CDR3 is TGTGCCAGCAGCCAGGACAGCTTTAGCAATCAGCCCCAGCATTTT. This encodes CASSQDSFSNQPQHF. V is TRBV9 and J is TRBJ1-5; D possibly corresponds to TRBD1 (6 bases). This CDR3 region has 15 residues. The germline V gene has CDR1 SGDLS and CDR2 YYNGEE. The V gene lost 4 bases and the J gene lost 0 bases, with 11 bases spanning the gap.

J is TRBJ2-3 and V is TRBV7-9, with 12 positions matching TRBD2. Germline CDR1 and CDR2: SEHNR and FQNEAQ (reference sequence). J lost 5 bases, V lost 5 bases, and 11 bases had no gene match. There are 17 residues in the CDR3. As DNA, the CDR3 is TGTGCCAGCAGCCTACGGACTAGCGGGGTGATGGGAGATACGCAGTATTTT. Encoded protein: CASSLRTSGVMGDTQYF.

Written as DNA, the CDR3 is TGCGCCAGCAGCCAAGATTCGGCGGGCCCCCTTCGGGATACGCAGTATTTT. Translating gives CASSQDSAGPLRDTQYF. The chain combines TRBV4-3 with TRBJ2-3; possibly TRBD2 for D (5 bases). The CDR3 sequence is 17 residues long. V lost 0 bases and J 6 bases, leaving 19 bases between the germline ends. Germline CDR1 is LGHNA and CDR2 is YSLEER.

The chain joins TRBV10-1 to TRBJ2-5; 9 positions agree with TRBD1. J gave up 4 bases and V 7 bases, and 19 bases lay outside the gene matches. Germline CDR1 WNHNN, CDR2 SYGVQD (reference sequence). There are 18 residues in the CDR3. The CDR3 loop reads CASTQLGGTGLRGETQYF. CDR3 nucleotides: TGCGCCAGCACCCAACTGGGGGGGACAGGGCTGCGAGGAGAGACCCAGTACTTC.

The V gene is TRBV6-5, the J gene TRBJ1-1; D not certain. The CDR3 loop spans 15 amino acids. V was clipped by 0 bases and J by 3 bases, with 11 bases between them. The germline V gene encodes CDR1 MNHEY and CDR2 SVGAGI. Written as DNA, the CDR3 is TGTGCCAGCAGTTACTCGCCAGCGTCGTACACTGAAGCTTTCTTT. Translation gives CASSYSPASYTEAFF.

There are a few counts of this clone. The chain carries TRBV30 and TRBJ2-1, with unresolved D. CDR3 length: 14 residues. Per the germline V gene, CDR1 is GTSNPN and CDR2 is SVGIG (reference sequence). Trimming removed 0 bases at V and 14 bases at J, with 20 bases between. The CDR3 reads CAWSVDRRYDAEFF. Here the CDR3 DNA reads TGTGCCTGGAGTGTAGATAGGCGGTATGACGCCGAGTTCTTC.

This chain links TRBV2 with TRBJ2-7; 10 bases fit TRBD2. The CDR3 covers 14 residues. Germline CDR1 SNHLY, CDR2 FYNNEI. The V gene end was trimmed by 6 bases and the J gene end by 2 bases; junction bases not matched to a gene: 4. This CDR3 reads CASRRLAGAYEQYF. The CDR3 DNA is TGTGCCAGCAGAAGACTAGCGGGTGCCTACGAGCAGTACTTC. The complete variable domain, with remaining parts taken from reference TRBV2 and TRBJ2-7, reads EPEVTQTPSHQVTQMGQEVILRCVPISNHLYFYWYRQILGQKVEFLVSFYNNEISEKSEIFDDQFSVERPDGSNFTLKIRSTKLEDSAMYFCASRRLAGAYEQYFGPGTRLTVT.

V is TRBV9 and J is TRBJ2-1, with 9 bases aligning to TRBD2. There are 15 residues in the CDR3. The trim removed 0 bases at V and 8 bases at J, leaving 6 bases unmatched. The germline V gene encodes CDR1 SGDLS and CDR2 YYNGEE. The CDR3 is CASSVAGGTSYEQFF. The CDR3 nucleotides read TGTGCCAGCAGCGTAGCTGGCGGGACTAGCTATGAGCAGTTCTTC. Based on the CDR3 plus reference TRBV9 and TRBJ2-1, the full variable domain is DSGVTQTPKHLITATGQRVTLRCSPRSGDLSVYWYQQSLDQGLQFLIQYYNGEERAKGNILERFSAQQFPDLHSELNLSSLELGDSALYFCASSVAGGTSYEQFFGPGTRLTVL.

The rearrangement joins TRBV6-1 to TRBJ2-1; possibly TRBD1 for D (6 bases). In germline, CDR1 is MNHNS, CDR2 SASEGT. The length of the CDR3 is 14 residues. Trimming took 2 bases from V and 10 from J, leaving 15 bases between them. CDR3 DNA: TGTGCCAGCAGTGAACAGGCCAGGGGAAGGGAGCAGTTCTTC. Translated: CASSEQARGREQFF.

This chain links TRBV4-2 with TRBJ2-1, with D unresolved. Germline V lookup: CDR1 LGHNA, CDR2 YNFKEQ. CDR3 length equals 12 residues. V lost 0 bases to trimming and J lost 7 bases, with 4 bases between them. The CDR3: CASSQDRNEQFF. CDR3 bases: TGTGCCAGCAGCCAAGATCGGAATGAGCAGTTCTTC.